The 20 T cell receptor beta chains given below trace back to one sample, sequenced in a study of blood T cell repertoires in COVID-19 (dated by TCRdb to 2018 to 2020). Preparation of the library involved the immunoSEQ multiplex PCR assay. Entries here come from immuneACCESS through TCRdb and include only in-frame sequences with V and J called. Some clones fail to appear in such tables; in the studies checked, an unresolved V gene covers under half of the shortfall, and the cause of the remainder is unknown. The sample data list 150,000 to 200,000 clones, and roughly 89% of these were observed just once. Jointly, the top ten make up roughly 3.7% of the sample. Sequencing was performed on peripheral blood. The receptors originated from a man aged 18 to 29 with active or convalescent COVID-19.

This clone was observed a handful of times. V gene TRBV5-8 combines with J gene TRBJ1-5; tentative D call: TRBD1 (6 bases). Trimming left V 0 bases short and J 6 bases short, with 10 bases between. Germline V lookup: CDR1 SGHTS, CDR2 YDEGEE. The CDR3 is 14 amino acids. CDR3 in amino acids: CASSLGRGLQPQHF. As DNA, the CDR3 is TGTGCCAGCAGCTTGGGCAGGGGCCTTCAGCCCCAGCATTTT. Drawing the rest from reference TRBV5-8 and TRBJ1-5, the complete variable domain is EAGVTQSPTHLIKTRGQQATLRCSPISGHTSVYWYQQALGLGLQFLLWYDEGEERNRGNFPPRFSGRQFPNYSSELNVNALELEDSALYLCASSLGRGLQPQHFGDGTRLSIL.

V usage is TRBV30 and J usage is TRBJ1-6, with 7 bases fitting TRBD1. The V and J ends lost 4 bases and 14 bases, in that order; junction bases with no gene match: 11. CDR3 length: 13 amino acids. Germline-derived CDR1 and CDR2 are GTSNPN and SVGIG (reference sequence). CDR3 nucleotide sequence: TGTGCCTGGACGGGACAGAGATTCACGGCCCTCCACTTT. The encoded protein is CAWTGQRFTALHF. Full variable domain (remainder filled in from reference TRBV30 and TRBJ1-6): SQTIHQWPATLVQPVGSPLSLECTVEGTSNPNLYWYRQAAGRGLQLLFYSVGIGQISSEVPQNLSASRPQDRQFILSSKKLLLSDSGFYLCAWTGQRFTALHFGNGTRLTVT.

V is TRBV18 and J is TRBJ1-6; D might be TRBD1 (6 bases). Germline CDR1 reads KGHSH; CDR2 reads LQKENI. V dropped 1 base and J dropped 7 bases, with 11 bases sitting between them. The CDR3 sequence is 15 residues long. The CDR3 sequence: CASSPRKGENSPLHF. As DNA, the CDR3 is TGTGCCAGCTCACCACGGAAGGGGGAGAATTCACCCCTCCACTTT.

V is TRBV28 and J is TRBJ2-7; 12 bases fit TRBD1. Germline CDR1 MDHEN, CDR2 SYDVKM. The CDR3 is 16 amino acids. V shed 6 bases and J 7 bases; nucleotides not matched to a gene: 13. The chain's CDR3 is CASRNLPGTGGREQYV. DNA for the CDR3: TGTGCCAGCAGAAACCTTCCCGGGACAGGGGGCAGGGAGCAGTACGTC.

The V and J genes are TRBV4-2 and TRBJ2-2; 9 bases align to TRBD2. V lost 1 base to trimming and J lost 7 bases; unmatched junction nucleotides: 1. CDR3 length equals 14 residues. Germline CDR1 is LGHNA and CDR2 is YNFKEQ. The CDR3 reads CASSQGTSVGELFF. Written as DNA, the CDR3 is TGTGCCAGCAGCCAAGGGACTAGCGTCGGGGAGCTGTTTTTT.

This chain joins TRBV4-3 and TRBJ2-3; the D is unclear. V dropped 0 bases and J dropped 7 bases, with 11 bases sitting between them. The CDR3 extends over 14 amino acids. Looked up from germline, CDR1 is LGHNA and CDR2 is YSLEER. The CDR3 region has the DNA TGCGCCAGCAGCCAAGATCTGCGAACTTATACGCAGTATTTT. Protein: CASSQDLRTYTQYF.

CDR3 amino acids: CASSKNTGTNQPQHF. In nucleotides, the CDR3 is TGTGCCAGCAGTAAAAATACAGGGACCAATCAGCCCCAGCATTTT. The rearrangement links TRBV27 to TRBJ1-5; TRBD1 is a possible D gene (6 bases). The germline V gene encodes CDR1 MNHEY and CDR2 SMNVEV (reference sequence). There are 15 residues in the CDR3. Deletions cut 5 bases from V and 3 bases from J, with 14 bases between.

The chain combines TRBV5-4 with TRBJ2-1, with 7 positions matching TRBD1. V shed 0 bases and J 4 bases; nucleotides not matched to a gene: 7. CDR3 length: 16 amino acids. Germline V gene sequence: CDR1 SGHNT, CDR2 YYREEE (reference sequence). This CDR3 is CASSLGGTAKYNEQFF. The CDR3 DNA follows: TGTGCCAGCAGCTTGGGTGGGACAGCAAAATACAATGAGCAGTTCTTC.

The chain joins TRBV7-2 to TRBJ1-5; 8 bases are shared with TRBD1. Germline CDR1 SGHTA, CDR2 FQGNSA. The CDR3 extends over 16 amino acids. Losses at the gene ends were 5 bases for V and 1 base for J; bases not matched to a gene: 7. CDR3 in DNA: TGTGCCAGCAGCGTAGGACAGGGTAGCAGCAATCAGCCCCAGCATTTT. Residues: CASSVGQGSSNQPQHF.

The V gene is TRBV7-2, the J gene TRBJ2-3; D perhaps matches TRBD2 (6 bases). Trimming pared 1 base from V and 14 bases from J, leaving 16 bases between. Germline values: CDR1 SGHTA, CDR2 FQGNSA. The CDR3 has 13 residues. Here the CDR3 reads CASSLGDFEFLYF. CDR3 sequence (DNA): TGTGCCAGCAGCTTAGGGGACTTTGAGTTTCTGTATTTT.

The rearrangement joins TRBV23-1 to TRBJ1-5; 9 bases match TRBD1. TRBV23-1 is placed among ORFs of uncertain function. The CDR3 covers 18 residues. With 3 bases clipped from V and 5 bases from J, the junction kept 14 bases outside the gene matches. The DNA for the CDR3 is TGCGCCAGCAGTCATTTCCGGGACAGGGTAGGATTGGATCAGCCCCAGCATTTT. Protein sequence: CASSHFRDRVGLDQPQHF.

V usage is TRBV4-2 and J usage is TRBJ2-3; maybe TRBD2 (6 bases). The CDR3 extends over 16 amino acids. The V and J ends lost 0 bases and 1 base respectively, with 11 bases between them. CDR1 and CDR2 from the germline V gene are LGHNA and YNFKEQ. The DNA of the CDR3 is TGTGCCAGCAGCCAAGACCGGGACTGGGGCACAGATACGCAGTATTTT. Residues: CASSQDRDWGTDTQYF.

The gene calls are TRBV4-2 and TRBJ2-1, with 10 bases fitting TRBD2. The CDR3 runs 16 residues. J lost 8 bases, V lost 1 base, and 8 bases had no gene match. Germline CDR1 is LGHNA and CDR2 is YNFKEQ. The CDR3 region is CASSQVVAGGPDEQFF. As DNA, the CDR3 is TGTGCCAGCAGCCAAGTGGTAGCGGGAGGTCCCGATGAGCAGTTCTTC.

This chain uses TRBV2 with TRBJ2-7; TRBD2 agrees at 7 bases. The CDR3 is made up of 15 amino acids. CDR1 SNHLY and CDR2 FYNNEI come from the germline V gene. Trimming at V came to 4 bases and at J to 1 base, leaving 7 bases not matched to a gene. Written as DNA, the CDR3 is TGTGCCAGCAGTGTATCAGGCGGGAGATCCTACGAGCAGTACTTC. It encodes CASSVSGGRSYEQYF.

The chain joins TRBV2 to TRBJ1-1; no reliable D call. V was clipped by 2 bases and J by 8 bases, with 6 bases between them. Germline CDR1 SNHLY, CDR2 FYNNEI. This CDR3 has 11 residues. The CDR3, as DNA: TGTGCCAGCAGTGAACAGGCGGAAGCTTTCTTT. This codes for CASSEQAEAFF.

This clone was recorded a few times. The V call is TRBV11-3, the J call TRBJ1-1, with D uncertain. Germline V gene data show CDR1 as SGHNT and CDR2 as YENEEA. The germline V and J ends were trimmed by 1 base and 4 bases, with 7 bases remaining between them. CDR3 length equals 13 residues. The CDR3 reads CASSLGASTEAFF. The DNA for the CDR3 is TGTGCCAGCAGCTTAGGGGCGAGCACTGAAGCTTTCTTT. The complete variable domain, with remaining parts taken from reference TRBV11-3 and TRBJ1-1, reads EAGVVQSPRYKIIEKKQPVAFWCNPISGHNTLYWYLQNLGQGPELLIRYENEEAVDDSQLPKDRFSAERLKGVDSTLKIQPAELGDSAVYLCASSLGASTEAFFGQGTRLTVV.

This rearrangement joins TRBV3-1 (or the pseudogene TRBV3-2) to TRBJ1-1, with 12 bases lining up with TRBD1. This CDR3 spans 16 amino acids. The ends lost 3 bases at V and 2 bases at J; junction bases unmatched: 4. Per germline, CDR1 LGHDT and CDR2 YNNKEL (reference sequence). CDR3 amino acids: CASSQGTGGVNTEAFF. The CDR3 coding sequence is TGTGCCAGCAGCCAGGGGACAGGGGGCGTCAACACTGAAGCTTTCTTT.

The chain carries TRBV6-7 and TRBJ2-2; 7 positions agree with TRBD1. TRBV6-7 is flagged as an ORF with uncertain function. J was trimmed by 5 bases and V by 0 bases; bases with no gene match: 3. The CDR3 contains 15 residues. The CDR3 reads CASSYSGGQTGELFF. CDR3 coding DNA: TGTGCCAGCAGTTACTCAGGGGGCCAGACCGGGGAGCTGTTTTTT.

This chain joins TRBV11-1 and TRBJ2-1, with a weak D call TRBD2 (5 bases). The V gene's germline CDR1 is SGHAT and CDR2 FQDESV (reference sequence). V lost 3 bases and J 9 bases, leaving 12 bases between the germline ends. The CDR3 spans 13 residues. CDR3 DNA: TGTGCCAGCAGCTTTACGCCGGCGGGTGAGCAGTTCTTC. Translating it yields CASSFTPAGEQFF.

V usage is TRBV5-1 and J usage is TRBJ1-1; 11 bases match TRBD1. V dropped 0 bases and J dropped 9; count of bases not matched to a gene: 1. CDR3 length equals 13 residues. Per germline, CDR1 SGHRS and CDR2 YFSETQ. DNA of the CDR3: TGCGCCAGCAGCTTGGAGGACAGGGGGCAAGCTTTCTTT. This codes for CASSLEDRGQAFF.